This T cell receptor (beta chain) was recovered during a study of human T cells and chemical hapten exposure. Study details: Subjects had 2% DPC placed on roughly 2 cm by roughly 2 cm of upper inner arm skin for sensitization.

The CDR3 consists of 16 residues. J was trimmed by 3 bases and V by 1 base; bases with no gene match: 10. Germline values: CDR1 DFQATT, CDR2 SNEGSKA (reference sequence). MiXCR, run by TCRdb on the RACE reads, gives a single entry per CDR3 protein. The sample holds approximately 89,000 distinct CDR3 sequences; approximately 10% are singletons and the top ten take 2.5%. Time point defined: patch test 2, 6 weeks after DPC sensitization. Treatment denoted: therapeutic diphenylcyclopropenone sensitization with weekly scalp DPC. Sequences were derived from whole blood, sampled in connection with sensitization to the hapten diphenylcyclopropenone (DPC). This receptor was obtained from a woman aged 25 to 39 with alopecia areata. Some clones in this sample may be carry-over from other donors' samples. V gene TRBV20-1 combines with J gene TRBJ1-2; TRBD1 agrees at 8 bases. CDR3 loop: CSARGQGARSYYGYTF. The DNA of the CDR3 is TGCAGTGCTAGAGGTCAGGGGGCGCGGTCTTACTATGGCTACACCTTC.